What follows is one TCR beta chain and its context. Its antigen is undetermined. The CDR3 totals 14 residues. V was shortened by 3 bases and J by 0 bases, with 6 bases between the two germline ends. Looked up from germline, CDR1 is MDHEN and CDR2 is SYDVKM. The data are from a study of T cell repertoires and HLA-DP antigens. Only in-frame clones appear in the TCRdb table, and some are missing; sequencing was by immunoSEQ multiplex PCR. Of about 120,000 clones detected, 92% appear once; the ten largest clones hold 0.25% to 0.3%. The origin of this receptor is a young woman in good health and CMV-seronegative. The V gene is TRBV28, the J gene TRBJ1-3; D call uncertain. Sequences were obtained from CD4+ T cells from PBMCs. DNA for the CDR3: TGTGCCAGCAGTTTTTTAGCCTCTGGAAACACCATATATTTT. As protein: CASSFLASGNTIYF.